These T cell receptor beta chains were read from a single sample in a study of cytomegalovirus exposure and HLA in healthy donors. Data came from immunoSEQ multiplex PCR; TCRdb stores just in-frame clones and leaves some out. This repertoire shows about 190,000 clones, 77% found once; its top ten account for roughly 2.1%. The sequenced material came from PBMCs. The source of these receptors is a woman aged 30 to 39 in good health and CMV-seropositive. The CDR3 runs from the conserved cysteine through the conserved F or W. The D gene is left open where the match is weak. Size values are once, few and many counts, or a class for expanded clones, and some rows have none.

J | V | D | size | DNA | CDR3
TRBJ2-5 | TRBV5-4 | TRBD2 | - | TGTGCCAGCAGCTTGGGCGGGAGCGGAGAGACCCAGTACTTC | CASSLGGSGETQYF
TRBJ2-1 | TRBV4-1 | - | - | TGCGCCAGCAGCCATTACGACAAGGGGCTTTACAATGAGCAGTTCTTC | CASSHYDKGLYNEQFF
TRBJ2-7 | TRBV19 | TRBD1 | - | TGTGCCAGTAGTGGCCGGGACAGGGGAATTTCGTACTTC | CASSGRDRGISYF
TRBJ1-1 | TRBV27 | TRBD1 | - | TGTGCCAGCAGTCCCCCTAGACAGGGGGCACGATACACTGAAGCTTTCTTT | CASSPPRQGARYTEAFF
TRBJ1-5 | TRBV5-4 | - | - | TGTGCCAGCAGCTTGCTTCTCGGGGGTACGAGTGTGGGGCCCCAGCATTTT | CASSLLLGGTSVGPQHF
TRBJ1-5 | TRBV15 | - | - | TGTGCCACCAGCAGAACCCCCGGGTTAAGCAATCAGCCCCAGCATTTT | CATSRTPGLSNQPQHF
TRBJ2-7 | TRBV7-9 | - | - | TGTGCCAGCAGCAGTCGCGGGCGGGCGTACGAGCAGTACTTC | CASSSRGRAYEQYF
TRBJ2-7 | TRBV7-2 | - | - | TGTGCCAGCAGCTTATCCCACGAGCAGTACTTC | CASSLSHEQYF
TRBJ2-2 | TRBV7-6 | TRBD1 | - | TGTGCCAGCAGCCTCCGGACAGGGGTAACCGGGGAGCTGTTTTTT | CASSLRTGVTGELFF
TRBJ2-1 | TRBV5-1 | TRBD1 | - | TGCGCCAGCAGCACCGAGACAGGGACAACGGGCAATGAGCAGTTCTTC | CASSTETGTTGNEQFF
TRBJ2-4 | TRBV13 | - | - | TGTGCCAGCAGCTCCCGAAACATTCAGTACTTC | CASSSRNIQYF
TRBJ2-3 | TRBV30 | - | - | TGTGCCTGGAGTGTACAGGCAGATACGCAGTATTTT | CAWSVQADTQYF
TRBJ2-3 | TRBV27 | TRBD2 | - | TGTGCCAGCAGTTCCCGACTAGCGGGAGTGGTCCCAGATACGCAGTATTTT | CASSSRLAGVVPDTQYF
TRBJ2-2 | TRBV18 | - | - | TGTGCCAGCACCACCGGGACTTCGAACACCGGGGAGCTGTTTTTT | CASTTGTSNTGELFF
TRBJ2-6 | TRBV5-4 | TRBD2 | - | TGTGCCAGCCGGTCCAGCGGGGGGTCTGGGGCCAACGTCCTGACTTTC | CASRSSGGSGANVLTF
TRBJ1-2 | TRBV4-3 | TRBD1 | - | TGCGCCAGCAGCCAGATTGACGAGGGGGCAGGAGGCTACACCTTC | CASSQIDEGAGGYTF
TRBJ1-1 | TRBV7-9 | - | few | TGTGCCAGCATCGGACAGTTGAACACTGAAGCTTTCTTT | CASIGQLNTEAFF
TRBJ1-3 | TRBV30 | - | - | TGTGCCTGGGCTACGGGGACAAGCTCTGGAAACACCATATATTTT | CAWATGTSSGNTIYF
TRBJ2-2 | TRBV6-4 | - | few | TGTGCCAGGAAGTGGACACTAGCTGGCGGGGAGCTGTTTTTT | CARKWTLAGGELFF
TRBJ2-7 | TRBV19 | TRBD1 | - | TGTGCCAGTAGTCCGACAGGGGGCGGACTTCGCGAGCAGTACTTC | CASSPTGGGLREQYF
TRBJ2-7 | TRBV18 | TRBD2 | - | TGTGCCAGCTCCCCTGGACTAGCGGGGGGAAACTACGAGCAGTACTTC | CASSPGLAGGNYEQYF
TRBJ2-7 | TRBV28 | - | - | TGTGCCAGCAAAGGGGCGGGGAGTAGGTGGCAGTACTTC | CASKGAGSRWQYF
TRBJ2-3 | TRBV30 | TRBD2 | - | TGTGCCTGGACCAAGGGACTAGCGGAGACAGATACGCAGTATTTT | CAWTKGLAETDTQYF
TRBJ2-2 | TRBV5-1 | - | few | TGCGCCACCTCGGGGGGCTACACCGGGGAGCTGTTTTTT | CATSGGYTGELFF
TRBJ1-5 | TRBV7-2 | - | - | TGTGCCAGCAGCCACCGGGATAGCAATCAGCCCCAGCATTTT | CASSHRDSNQPQHF
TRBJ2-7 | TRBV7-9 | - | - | TGTGCCAGCAGCTACACGGTGGGGGGGGCTGGCTACGAGCAGTACTTC | CASSYTVGGAGYEQYF
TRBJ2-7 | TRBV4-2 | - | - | TGTGCCAGCAGCCAAGTTGAGACTAGCTCCTACGAGCAGTACTTC | CASSQVETSSYEQYF
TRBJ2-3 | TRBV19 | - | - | TGTGCCAGTAGTAGACCAGGGGCGGATACGCAGTATTTT | CASSRPGADTQYF
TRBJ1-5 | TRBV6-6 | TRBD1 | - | TGTGCCAGCAAGAGACAGGGATTTGTGGGCAATCAGCCCCAGCATTTT | CASKRQGFVGNQPQHF
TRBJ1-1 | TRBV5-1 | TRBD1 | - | TGCGCCAGCAGACGAGTACAGGGGGGAGACACTGAAGCTTTCTTT | CASRRVQGGDTEAFF
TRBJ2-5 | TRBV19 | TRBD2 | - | TGTGCCAGTAGTATAGGACTAGCGGGATTGGAGACCCAGTACTTC | CASSIGLAGLETQYF
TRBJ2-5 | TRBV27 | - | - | TGTGCCAGCAGTTTAGAGGGCCGGGAGACCCAGTACTTC | CASSLEGRETQYF
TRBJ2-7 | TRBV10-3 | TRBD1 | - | TGTGCCATCACCCTGACAGGGGCAAACTCCTACGAGCAGTACTTC | CAITLTGANSYEQYF